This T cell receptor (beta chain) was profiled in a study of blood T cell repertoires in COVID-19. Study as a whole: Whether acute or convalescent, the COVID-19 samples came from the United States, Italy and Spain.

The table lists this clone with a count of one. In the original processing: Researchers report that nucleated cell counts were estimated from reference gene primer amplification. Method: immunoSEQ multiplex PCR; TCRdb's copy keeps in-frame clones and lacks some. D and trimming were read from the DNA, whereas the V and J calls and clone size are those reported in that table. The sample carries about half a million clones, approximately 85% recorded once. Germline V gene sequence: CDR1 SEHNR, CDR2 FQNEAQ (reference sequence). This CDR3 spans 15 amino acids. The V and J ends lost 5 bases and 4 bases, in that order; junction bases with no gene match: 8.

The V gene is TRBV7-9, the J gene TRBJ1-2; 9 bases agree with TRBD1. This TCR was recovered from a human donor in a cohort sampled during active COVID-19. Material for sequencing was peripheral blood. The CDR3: CASSPRTGEFYGYTF. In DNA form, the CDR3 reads TGTGCCAGCAGCCCAAGGACAGGGGAATTCTATGGCTACACCTTC.